Reported below is one TCR beta chain. Its specificity is not known. Germline CDR1 and CDR2: SGHTA and FQGTGA. CDR3 length equals 13 residues. V lost 8 bases to trimming and J lost 4 bases; unmatched junction nucleotides: 5. Sequenced by immunoSEQ multiplex PCR; TCRdb stores in-frame clones only, minus some. The sample gives about 260,000 clones, approximately 95% of which show up once; roughly 0.6% is in the top ten. The source of the sample is a study of T cell responses to AZD1222 COVID-19 vaccine. General study points: Repertoires in all cases were sampled only once the peak T cell response had passed.

V is TRBV7-3 and J is TRBJ1-2; 9 bases match TRBD1. The sequenced sample was peripheral blood, obtained on day 0 of AZD1222 vaccination. The receptor's source is an adult in good health. CDR3 sequence reads: CASSAGQGYGYTF. CDR3 coding DNA: TGTGCCAGCTCCGCGGGACAGGGCTATGGCTACACCTTC.